This is a list of T cell receptor beta chains from one sample in a study of blood T cell repertoires in COVID-19. The protocol was immunoSEQ multiplex PCR, while the TCRdb copy is restricted to in-frame clones and leaves out a portion. This sample carries roughly 200,000 clones, 70% to 90% of them seen once, and the ten largest clones take about 4.6%. The specimen sequenced was PBMCs or T cells enriched from blood (not recorded which). These TCRs come from a woman under 40 who had been exposed to COVID-19. CDR3s include the opening cysteine and the closing phenylalanine or tryptophan. Each record gives: V gene, D gene, J gene, clone size, CDR3 DNA, CDR3 protein. D genes are given only for firm matches. Size values are once, few and many counts, or a class for expanded clones, and some rows have none.

v_call: TRBV15
d_call: TRBD2
j_call: TRBJ2-5
clone_size: few
cdr3_nt: TGTGCCACCAGTCGATCCGGGGGGGGCGTAGAGACCCAGTACTTC
cdr3_aa: CATSRSGGGVETQYF

v_call: TRBV3-1/TRBV3-2
d_call: .
j_call: TRBJ1-5
clone_size: .
cdr3_nt: TGTGCCAGCAGCCAAGGGGCCAGGGCCAATCAGCCCCAGCATTTT
cdr3_aa: CASSQGARANQPQHF

v_call: TRBV6-1
d_call: TRBD1
j_call: TRBJ2-7
clone_size: .
cdr3_nt: TGTGCCAGCAGTGTCCGTTCCGCCGGGACAGGGCTTAATGAGCAGTACTTC
cdr3_aa: CASSVRSAGTGLNEQYF

v_call: TRBV29-1
d_call: TRBD1
j_call: TRBJ2-7
clone_size: .
cdr3_nt: TGCAGCGTTGAAAAGGGGGCAGGGGGCGACGAGCAGTACTTC
cdr3_aa: CSVEKGAGGDEQYF

v_call: TRBV10-2
d_call: .
j_call: TRBJ1-3
clone_size: .
cdr3_nt: TGCGCCAGCAGTGATCCAGGGGTCGGAAACACCATATATTTT
cdr3_aa: CASSDPGVGNTIYF

v_call: TRBV28
d_call: TRBD1
j_call: TRBJ2-7
clone_size: once
cdr3_nt: TGTGCCAGCAGTTTAAGGCACAGGGGGTTCGTGGACGAGCAGTACTTC
cdr3_aa: CASSLRHRGFVDEQYF

v_call: TRBV6-5
d_call: TRBD1
j_call: TRBJ1-1
clone_size: .
cdr3_nt: TGTGCCAGCAGGGGGGACAGGGCGGGTACTGAAGCTTTCTTT
cdr3_aa: CASRGDRAGTEAFF

v_call: TRBV30
d_call: TRBD1
j_call: TRBJ1-1
clone_size: .
cdr3_nt: TGTGCCTGGAGTAGATTGGGGACAGCGAACACTGAAGCTTTCTTT
cdr3_aa: CAWSRLGTANTEAFF

v_call: TRBV27
d_call: .
j_call: TRBJ1-5
clone_size: .
cdr3_nt: TGTGCCAGCCGGGCCGAGGAACAGGGCAATCAGCCCCAGCATTTT
cdr3_aa: CASRAEEQGNQPQHF

v_call: TRBV5-1
d_call: .
j_call: TRBJ2-3
clone_size: .
cdr3_nt: TGCGCCAGCAGCTTGGGTGGCAGCGTTTTCACAGATACGCAGTATTTT
cdr3_aa: CASSLGGSVFTDTQYF

v_call: TRBV5-5
d_call: .
j_call: TRBJ2-7
clone_size: .
cdr3_nt: TGTGCCAGCAGCCGGGGCTCCTACGAGCAGTACTTC
cdr3_aa: CASSRGSYEQYF

v_call: TRBV5-4
d_call: .
j_call: TRBJ2-7
clone_size: .
cdr3_nt: TGTGCCAGCAGCCCCGGACAGAGTTACGAGCAGTACTTC
cdr3_aa: CASSPGQSYEQYF

v_call: TRBV9
d_call: .
j_call: TRBJ1-2
clone_size: .
cdr3_nt: TGTGCCAGCAGCGTAGGTGGGAGCAACTATGGCTACACCTTC
cdr3_aa: CASSVGGSNYGYTF

v_call: TRBV7-9
d_call: .
j_call: TRBJ2-7
clone_size: .
cdr3_nt: TGTGCCAGCGGGCCGAACGAGCAGTACTTC
cdr3_aa: CASGPNEQYF

v_call: TRBV19
d_call: TRBD1
j_call: TRBJ1-2
clone_size: .
cdr3_nt: TGTGCCACCGGGCTACAGGGGATTGGCTACACCTTC
cdr3_aa: CATGLQGIGYTF

v_call: TRBV10-3
d_call: TRBD2
j_call: TRBJ2-3
clone_size: .
cdr3_nt: TGTGCCATCAGTGCTCGCGGGGGGGCCGGTGGAGATACGCAGTATTTT
cdr3_aa: CAISARGGAGGDTQYF

v_call: TRBV3-1/TRBV3-2
d_call: .
j_call: TRBJ2-3
clone_size: .
cdr3_nt: TGTGCCAGCAGACAGACAGATACGCAGTATTTT
cdr3_aa: CASRQTDTQYF

v_call: TRBV19
d_call: TRBD1
j_call: TRBJ2-7
clone_size: .
cdr3_nt: TGTGCCAGTAGTGAGGGCTCCGGGACAGGGGCCCACGAGCAGTACTTC
cdr3_aa: CASSEGSGTGAHEQYF

v_call: TRBV2
d_call: .
j_call: TRBJ2-2
clone_size: .
cdr3_nt: TGTGCCAGCAGTGAAGGGCAGTCCTCCGGGGAGCTGTTTTTT
cdr3_aa: CASSEGQSSGELFF

v_call: TRBV30
d_call: .
j_call: TRBJ2-3
clone_size: .
cdr3_nt: TGTGCCTGGAGTGCCCGAGCGGATACGCAGTATTTT
cdr3_aa: CAWSARADTQYF

v_call: TRBV3-1/TRBV3-2
d_call: .
j_call: TRBJ1-2
clone_size: .
cdr3_nt: TGTGCCAGCAGCCCCTTTTTTGTGCGCGGGGCTGGCTACACCTTC
cdr3_aa: CASSPFFVRGAGYTF

v_call: TRBV5-5
d_call: .
j_call: TRBJ1-4
clone_size: .
cdr3_nt: TGTGCCAGCAGCTTTTGGGGAGAAGGTGAAAAACTGTTTTTT
cdr3_aa: CASSFWGEGEKLFF

v_call: TRBV7-8
d_call: .
j_call: TRBJ2-5
clone_size: .
cdr3_nt: TGTGCCAGCAGCTCCACTGTAAATATTCAAGAGACCCAGTACTTC
cdr3_aa: CASSSTVNIQETQYF

v_call: TRBV25-1
d_call: TRBD2
j_call: TRBJ2-3
clone_size: .
cdr3_nt: TGTGCCAGCAGAATAGCGGGGGGCAGCACAGATACGCAGTATTTT
cdr3_aa: CASRIAGGSTDTQYF

v_call: TRBV3-1/TRBV3-2
d_call: .
j_call: TRBJ1-2
clone_size: .
cdr3_nt: TGTGCCAGCAGCCAAACTGGGGGCGATGGCTACACCTTC
cdr3_aa: CASSQTGGDGYTF

v_call: TRBV20-1
d_call: .
j_call: TRBJ2-7
clone_size: .
cdr3_nt: TGCAGTGCTAGTAAGGGGACTTTGTCCTACGAGCAGTACTTC
cdr3_aa: CSASKGTLSYEQYF

v_call: TRBV6-5
d_call: TRBD1
j_call: TRBJ2-2
clone_size: few
cdr3_nt: TGTGCCAGCAGTCGACAGGGGCCGTTCACCGGGGAGCTGTTTTTT
cdr3_aa: CASSRQGPFTGELFF

v_call: TRBV10-2
d_call: .
j_call: TRBJ2-3
clone_size: .
cdr3_nt: TGCGCCAGCAGTGTTGCGGGGCGCACAGATACGCAGTATTTT
cdr3_aa: CASSVAGRTDTQYF

v_call: TRBV2
d_call: .
j_call: TRBJ2-7
clone_size: once
cdr3_nt: TGTGCCAGCTCCGGGGTTTCAGGAGGGGTCTACGAGCAGTACTTC
cdr3_aa: CASSGVSGGVYEQYF